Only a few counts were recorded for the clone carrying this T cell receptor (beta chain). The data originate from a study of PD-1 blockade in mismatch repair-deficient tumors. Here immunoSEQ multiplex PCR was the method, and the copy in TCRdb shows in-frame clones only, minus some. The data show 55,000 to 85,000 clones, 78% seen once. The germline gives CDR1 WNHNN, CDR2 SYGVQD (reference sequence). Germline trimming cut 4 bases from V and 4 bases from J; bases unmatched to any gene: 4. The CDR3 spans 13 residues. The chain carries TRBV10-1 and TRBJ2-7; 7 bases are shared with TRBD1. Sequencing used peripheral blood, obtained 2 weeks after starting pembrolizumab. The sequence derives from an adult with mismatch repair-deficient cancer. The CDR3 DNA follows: TGCGCCAGCAGTGCACGACAGGGTTACGAGCAGTACTTC. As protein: CASSARQGYEQYF.